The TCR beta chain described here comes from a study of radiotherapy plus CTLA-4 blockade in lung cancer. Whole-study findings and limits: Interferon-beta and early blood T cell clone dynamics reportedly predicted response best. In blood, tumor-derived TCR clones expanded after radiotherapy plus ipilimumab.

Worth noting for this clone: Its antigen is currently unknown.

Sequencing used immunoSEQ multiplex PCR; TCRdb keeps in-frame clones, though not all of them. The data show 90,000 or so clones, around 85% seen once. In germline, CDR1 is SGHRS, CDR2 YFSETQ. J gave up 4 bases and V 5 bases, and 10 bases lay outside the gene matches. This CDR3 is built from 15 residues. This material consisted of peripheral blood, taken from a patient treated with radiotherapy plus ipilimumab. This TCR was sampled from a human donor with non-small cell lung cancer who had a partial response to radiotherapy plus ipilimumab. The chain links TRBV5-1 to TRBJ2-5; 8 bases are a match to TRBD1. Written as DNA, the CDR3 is TGCGCCAGCAGTTTAGGACAGGGTCTAAGAGAGACCCAGTACTTC. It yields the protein CASSLGQGLRETQYF. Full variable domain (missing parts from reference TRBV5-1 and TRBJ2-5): KAGVTQTPRYLIKTRGQQVTLSCSPISGHRSVSWYQQTPGQGLQFLFEYFSETQRNKGNFPGRFSGRQFSNSRSEMNVSTLELGDSALYLCASSLGQGLRETQYFGPGTRLLVL.